This T cell receptor beta chain was documented in a study of T cell responses to AZD1222 COVID-19 vaccine. Study-wide results and limits: CD4 TCRs covered the whole spike, strongest at regions 160-218 and 743-854.

Points on this clone: Antigen: not known.

The CDR3 covers 18 residues. CDR1 WNHNN and CDR2 SYGVQD come from the germline V gene (reference sequence). V shed 7 bases, J shed 7 bases, and the junction held 18 bases outside the gene matches. Here immunoSEQ multiplex PCR was the method, and the copy in TCRdb shows in-frame clones only, minus some. The sample contains 100,000 to 150,000 clones, roughly nine tenths of which appear only once. Material: peripheral blood, obtained on day 0 of AZD1222 vaccination. The chain employs TRBV10-1 and TRBJ2-1; 11 bases align to TRBD1. This TCR was sampled from an adult in good health. CDR3 in amino acids: CASKRFVERTGGLNEQFF. The CDR3 DNA follows: TGCGCCAGCAAGAGGTTTGTGGAGAGGACAGGGGGCCTTAATGAGCAGTTCTTC.